These 14 T cell receptor beta chains share one sample of origin, sequenced in a study of OX40 agonist ivuxolimab in advanced cancers. Repertoires were generated with immunoSEQ multiplex PCR, while TCRdb's copy carries only in-frame clones and drops some. The table includes about 47,000 clones, 84% detected once. The source material was CD4+ or CD8+ T cells sorted from blood, sampled in a trial of the OX40 agonist ivuxolimab. All receptors derive from an adult with an advanced solid tumor such as melanoma, head and neck, liver or kidney cancer.

The V and J genes are TRBV6-6 and TRBJ1-5; D unresolved. Germline loops: CDR1 MNHNY, CDR2 SVGAGI (reference sequence). This CDR3 contains 14 residues. V was pared by 6 bases and J by 4 bases, with 13 bases between. CDR3 sequence reads: CASSRREKNQPQHF. Written as DNA, the CDR3 is TGTGCCAGCAGCCGACGGGAGAAAAATCAGCCCCAGCATTTT.

There are a few counts of this clone. This chain links TRBV9 with TRBJ1-4; D unclear. Germline-derived CDR1 and CDR2 are SGDLS and YYNGEE. Deletions cut 3 bases from V and 8 bases from J, with 11 bases between. The CDR3 loop spans 13 amino acids. The CDR3 sequence: CASSAMRSEKLFF. CDR3 DNA sequence: TGTGCCAGCAGCGCAATGCGGAGCGAAAAACTGTTTTTT.

The genes are TRBV18 and TRBJ2-7; tentative D call: TRBD1 (6 bases). The CDR3 is 16 amino acids. V lost 2 bases and J 0 bases, leaving 14 bases between the germline ends. CDR1 and CDR2 from the germline V gene are KGHSH and LQKENI. The CDR3: CASSPASWGPSYEQYF. As DNA, the CDR3 is TGTGCCAGCTCACCAGCCTCTTGGGGGCCCTCCTACGAGCAGTACTTC.

This clone was observed a few times. This chain joins TRBV11-3 and TRBJ2-7; D ambiguous. The CDR3 extends over 14 amino acids. Germline CDR1 and CDR2: SGHNT and YENEEA. Trimming removed 0 bases at V and 3 bases at J, with 9 bases between. CDR3 region: CASSLDKDHYEQYF. CDR3 nucleotide sequence: TGTGCCAGCAGCTTAGACAAAGACCACTACGAGCAGTACTTC.

This clone was counted a few times. The chain joins TRBV2 to TRBJ2-3; 12 nucleotides line up with TRBD2. V gave up 6 bases and J gave up 1 base; unmatched junction bases: 5. CDR1 and CDR2 from the germline V gene are SNHLY and FYNNEI. There are 16 residues in the CDR3. This CDR3 reads CASRASGRAGTDTQYF. DNA of the CDR3: TGTGCCAGCAGGGCTAGCGGGAGGGCCGGCACAGATACGCAGTATTTT.

The rearrangement joins TRBV10-3 to TRBJ1-2; D call uncertain. V lost 10 bases and J lost 6, with 18 bases in between. Germline V CDR1 and CDR2: ENHRY, SYGVKD. This CDR3 contains 13 residues. CDR3 DNA: TGTGCCAGCTCTACCCGGTTTTCCGATGGCTACACCTTC. Translation: CASSTRFSDGYTF.

The chain has TRBV10-3 and TRBJ1-5; perhaps TRBD1 as D (5 bases). Trimming shortened V by 10 bases and J by 3 bases, and 10 bases separated the two germline ends. Looked up from germline, CDR1 is ENHRY and CDR2 is SYGVKD. This CDR3 spans 12 amino acids. CDR3 bases: TGTGCCAGCCGACAGCCCAATCAGCCCCAGCATTTT. Translated, it gives CASRQPNQPQHF.

This chain joins TRBV5-1 and TRBJ2-7, with D perhaps matching TRBD1 or TRBD2 (5 bases each). Trimming removed 4 bases at V and 2 bases at J, with 7 bases between. The CDR3 loop spans 12 amino acids. Germline values: CDR1 SGHRS, CDR2 YFSETQ. CDR3 bases: TGCGCCAGCAGCATGGGACCCTACGAGCAGTACTTC. Protein: CASSMGPYEQYF.

J is TRBJ2-1 and V is TRBV19; 10 bases are a match to TRBD1. CDR1 LNHDA and CDR2 SQIVND come from the germline V gene (reference sequence). There are 19 residues in the CDR3. V shed 7 bases, J shed 2 bases, and the junction held 17 bases outside the gene matches. This CDR3 is CASTLYSRLGQGTYNEQFF. For the CDR3, the DNA is TGTGCCAGTACCCTATATTCGCGTTTGGGACAGGGGACCTACAATGAGCAGTTCTTC. The full variable domain, rest sourced from reference TRBV19 and TRBJ2-1, is DGGITQSPKYLFRKEGQNVTLSCEQNLNHDAMYWYRQDPGQGLRLIYYSQIVNDFQKGDIAEGYSVSREKKESFPLTVTSAQKNPTAFYLCASTLYSRLGQGTYNEQFFGPGTRLTVL.

The V gene is TRBV7-6, the J gene TRBJ2-1; TRBD2 agrees at 11 bases. Germline V lookup: CDR1 SGHVS, CDR2 FNYEAQ. This CDR3 has 16 amino acids. Trimming at V came to 5 bases and at J to 7 bases, leaving 10 bases not matched to a gene. The CDR3 protein is CASSPVAGGPVNEQFF. The DNA for the CDR3 is TGTGCCAGCAGCCCGGTAGCGGGGGGGCCGGTTAATGAGCAGTTCTTC. Based on the CDR3 plus reference TRBV7-6 and TRBJ2-1, the full variable domain is GAGVSQSPRYKVTKRGQDVALRCDPISGHVSLYWYRQALGQGPEFLTYFNYEAQQDKSGLPNDRFSAERPEGSISTLTIQRTEQRDSAMYRCASSPVAGGPVNEQFFGPGTRLTVL.

The chain has TRBV9 and TRBJ2-1; D is undetermined. The CDR3 has 15 residues. V was shortened by 0 bases and J by 0 bases, with 7 bases between the two germline ends. Germline loops: CDR1 SGDLS, CDR2 YYNGEE. CDR3 residues: CASSVDEGSYNEQFF. CDR3 sequence (DNA): TGTGCCAGCAGCGTAGATGAAGGCTCCTACAATGAGCAGTTCTTC. Looking up the rest from reference TRBV9 and TRBJ2-1 gives the full variable domain: DSGVTQTPKHLITATGQRVTLRCSPRSGDLSVYWYQQSLDQGLQFLIQYYNGEERAKGNILERFSAQQFPDLHSELNLSSLELGDSALYFCASSVDEGSYNEQFFGPGTRLTVL.

The chain joins TRBV11-3 to TRBJ2-3, with D perhaps matching TRBD1 or TRBD2 (6 bases each). Trimming shortened V by 2 bases and J by 5 bases, and 14 bases separated the two germline ends. The CDR3 is made up of 15 amino acids. Germline values: CDR1 SGHNT, CDR2 YENEEA. This CDR3 reads CASSLQGGGGDTQYF. CDR3 bases: TGTGCCAGCAGCTTACAGGGCGGAGGGGGAGATACGCAGTATTTT.

This clone was detected only a few times. The same CDR3 arises from other DNA sequences in this sample as well. The V gene is TRBV10-3, the J gene TRBJ2-3, with 7 bases identical to TRBD2. The junction had 8 bases not matched to a gene; V was cut back by 3 bases and J by 5 bases. Germline CDR1 reads ENHRY; CDR2 reads SYGVKD. CDR3 length equals 15 residues. The CDR3 region is CAISDGSGMGDTQYF. CDR3 nucleotides: TGTGCCATCAGTGATGGAAGCGGGATGGGAGATACGCAGTATTTT.

The genes are TRBV4-3 and TRBJ1-2, with 7 bases aligning to TRBD1. Trimming removed 3 bases from V and 2 bases from J; junction bases left unmatched: 12. The CDR3 loop spans 17 amino acids. Germline-derived CDR1 and CDR2 are LGHNA and YSLEER. The CDR3 here is CASSHYRDSELNYGYTF. CDR3 nucleotides: TGCGCCAGCAGCCACTACCGGGACAGTGAATTAAACTATGGCTACACCTTC.